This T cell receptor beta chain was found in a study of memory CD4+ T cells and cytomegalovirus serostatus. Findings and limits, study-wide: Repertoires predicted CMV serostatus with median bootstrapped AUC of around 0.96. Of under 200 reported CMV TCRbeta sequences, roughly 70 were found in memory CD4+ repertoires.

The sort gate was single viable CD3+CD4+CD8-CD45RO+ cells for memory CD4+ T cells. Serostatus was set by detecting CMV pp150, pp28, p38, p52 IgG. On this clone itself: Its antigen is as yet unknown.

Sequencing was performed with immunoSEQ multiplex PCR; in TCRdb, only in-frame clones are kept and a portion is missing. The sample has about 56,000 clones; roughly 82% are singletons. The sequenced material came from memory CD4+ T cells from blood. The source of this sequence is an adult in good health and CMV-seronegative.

Written as DNA, the CDR3 is TGTGCCAGCAGTTTATATGGGTTGATGAACACTGAAGCTTTCTTT. This sequence encodes CASSLYGLMNTEAFF. V is TRBV28 and J is TRBJ1-1; D gene unclear. Trimming shortened V by 1 base and J by 0 bases, and 9 bases separated the two germline ends. The V gene's germline CDR1 is MDHEN and CDR2 SYDVKM. This CDR3 region has 15 residues.